The T cell receptor beta chain described here comes from a study of PD-1 blockade in classical Hodgkin lymphoma. Findings and limits, study-wide: Diversity in CD4+ TCRs, unlike that measured in CD8+ TCRs, had risen significantly by C4D1. Baseline diversity in complete responders resembled that of newly diagnosed patients. Baseline TCR diversity was reportedly lower in newly diagnosed patients than in healthy donors. It was reported as lower still in relapsed/refractory patients.

Time point in this sample: cycle 4 day 1 (C4D1), after five to seven weeks of nivolumab. No patient escaped relapse after autologous stem cell transplantation, and brentuximab vedotin exposure varied. The authors purified CD4+ T cells from thawed PBMCs by magnetic negative selection. Turning to this clone: Its antigen is currently unknown.

Only in-frame clones appear in the TCRdb table, and some are missing; sequencing was by immunoSEQ multiplex PCR. The table includes 13,000 or so clones, roughly 80% detected once. The clonotype comes from a human donor with classical Hodgkin lymphoma. Sequenced here: CD4+ T cells from blood, sampled before the fourth cycle of nivolumab.

The CDR3 sequence: CASSPQGIGEQYF. CDR3 bases: TGTGCCAGCAGTCCACAGGGTATTGGCGAGCAGTACTTC. The rearrangement joins TRBV27 to TRBJ2-7; TRBD1 is a possible D gene (6 bases). The CDR3 extends over 13 amino acids. Germline lookup yields CDR1 MNHEY and CDR2 SMNVEV (reference sequence). Deletions cut 5 bases from V and 6 bases from J, with 14 bases between.